This paragraph reports one TCR beta chain. TCRdb passed the multiplex PCR reads through MiXCR, listing each CDR3 protein once. The sample lists approximately 130,000 distinct CDR3 sequences; 20% to 25% were seen once. These data belong to a study of breast tumors, draining lymph nodes, adjacent tissues. The length of the CDR3 is 18 residues. From germline, CDR1 is MGHRA and CDR2 YSYEKL. With 4 bases clipped from V and 4 bases from J, the junction kept 13 bases outside the gene matches. Axillary draining lymph nodes of breast cancer patients supplied the node samples. This sequence was found in a female donor with breast cancer. Some clones in this sample may be carry-over from other donors' samples. The source material was axillary lymph node tissue. V is TRBV4-1 and J is TRBJ2-6, with TRBD2 matching over 7 bases. CDR3 DNA sequence: TGCGCCAGCAGCCTATTAACGGCGGGAGAGGCGGGGGCCAACGTCCTGACTTTC. Its translation is CASSLLTAGEAGANVLTF.